Listed below are T cell receptor beta chains from one sample, sequenced in a study of CD8 T cells in ankylosing spondylitis. TCRdb fed the 5' RACE reads into MiXCR, producing one record per CDR3 protein. This sample has roughly 250,000 distinct CDR3 sequences, with 10% to 13% found just once. The specimen sequenced was blood, either unsorted or a sorted T cell fraction (not recorded which). The receptors shown here come from a male donor with ankylosing spondylitis or in good health (not recorded which). CDR3s include the opening cysteine and the closing phenylalanine or tryptophan. The order of the fields is J gene, D gene, V gene, clone size, CDR3 DNA, CDR3 protein. A D gene is named only where the DNA matches it firmly. Clone size is shown for a subset of rows, as once, few, many or a class of expanded clone.

TRBJ1-1,-,TRBV29-1,many,TGCAGCGTTGAGGGGACTATTGAAGCTTTCTTT,CSVEGTIEAFF
TRBJ2-2,-,TRBV4-1,few,TGCGCCAGCAGCCAAGGAGTCAGGGGCACCGGGGAGCTGTTTTTT,CASSQGVRGTGELFF
TRBJ2-7,-,TRBV7-2,many,TGTGCCAGCAGAGTAACCGGCAGGCTCTACGAGCAGTACTTC,CASRVTGRLYEQYF
TRBJ2-2,TRBD1,TRBV12-3/TRBV12-4,many,TGTGCCAGCACCACGGGCAGGGGGTCCACCGGGGAGCTGTTTTTT,CASTTGRGSTGELFF
TRBJ1-6,-,TRBV4-2,-,TGTGCCAGCAGCCAAGATAGGGCAGCCGATTCACCCCTCCACTTT,CASSQDRAADSPLHF
TRBJ1-3,-,TRBV29-1,-,TGCAGCGTCCTGGGTCAGCGAGGGAACACCATATATTTT,CSVLGQRGNTIYF
TRBJ1-4,-,TRBV4-2,many,TGTGCCAGCAGGACCCAGGGATCACGGACTAATGAAAAACTGTTTTTT,CASRTQGSRTNEKLFF
TRBJ2-5,-,TRBV7-7,-,TGTGCCAGCAGCACCTCCGGCGAGACCCAGTACTTC,CASSTSGETQYF
TRBJ2-2,-,TRBV3-1,many,TGTGCCAGCAGCCCGGGATCGGCCGGGGAGCTGTTTTTT,CASSPGSAGELFF
TRBJ2-7,TRBD1,TRBV5-1,-,TGCGCCAGCAGCTCGATGCCGGGACAGGGCTACGAGCAGTACTTC,CASSSMPGQGYEQYF
TRBJ1-6,-,TRBV6-5,-,TGTGCCAGCAGTTATAGTGGCTCACCCCTCCACTTT,CASSYSGSPLHF
TRBJ2-7,TRBD2,TRBV20-1,few,TGCAGTGGACTAGCGCGCAACGAGCAGTACTTC,CSGLARNEQYF
TRBJ2-7,-,TRBV29-1,-,TGCGGCGTTGCCAAGGGACGGACCTACGAGCAGTACTTC,CGVAKGRTYEQYF
TRBJ2-1,-,TRBV5-6,many,TGTGCCAGCAGTGTACCCCCACAGGGCTCCTACAATGAGCAGTTCTTC,CASSVPPQGSYNEQFF
TRBJ2-3,TRBD2,TRBV12-3/TRBV12-4,-,TGTGCCAGCAGTCCCCCTAGCGGGACGTTCCGCACAGATACGCAGTATTTT,CASSPPSGTFRTDTQYF
TRBJ1-1,-,TRBV30,many,TGTGCCCGGAGGGGAGGGAACACTGAAGCTTTCTTT,CARRGGNTEAFF
TRBJ2-6,TRBD1,TRBV7-9,-,TGTGCCAGCAGCTTAGAAAGGGGGCTCTCTGGGGCCAACGTCCTGACTTTC,CASSLERGLSGANVLTF
TRBJ2-2,-,TRBV19,-,TGTGCCAGTAGTCGGGGGAGTCGGAGCACCGGGGAGCTGTTTTTT,CASSRGSRSTGELFF
TRBJ1-1,TRBD1,TRBV20-1,many,TGCAGTGCTAGAAGCCCCGGGACAGGGAACACTGAAGCTTTCTTT,CSARSPGTGNTEAFF
TRBJ2-7,-,TRBV12-3/TRBV12-4,few,TGTGCCAGCAGTTTTGGTCCGGGTTCCTACGAGCAGTACTTC,CASSFGPGSYEQYF
TRBJ2-2,TRBD2,TRBV7-2,many,TGTGCCAGCAGCGGTCTAGCGGGCGCGGCCGGGGAGCTGTTTTTT,CASSGLAGAAGELFF
TRBJ2-7,-,TRBV20-1,many,TGCAGTGCTAGGCTCTCTTACGAGCAGTACTTC,CSARLSYEQYF
TRBJ1-4,-,TRBV6-1,many,TGTGCCAGCAGCCCCCAGGGTCCTCACTTTAATGAAAAACTGTTTTTT,CASSPQGPHFNEKLFF
TRBJ1-2,TRBD1,TRBV4-2,many,TGTGCCAGCACGCCGGGACAGGGCTATGGCTACACCTTC,CASTPGQGYGYTF
TRBJ2-7,-,TRBV6-5,many,TGTGCCAGCACTTCAGGGGCGTCTAGCTCCTACGAGCAGTACTTC,CASTSGASSSYEQYF
TRBJ2-7,-,TRBV7-2,many,TGTGCCAGCAGCGGGGCCACCCACGAGCAGTACTTC,CASSGATHEQYF
TRBJ2-2,-,TRBV18,-,TGTGCCAGCTCACCTGCAGGGTTGGACACCGGGGAGCTGTTTTTT,CASSPAGLDTGELFF
TRBJ2-2,TRBD2,TRBV12-5,many,TGTGCTAGTGGTTCGGGACTAGCGGTAAACACCGGGGAGCTGTTTTTT,CASGSGLAVNTGELFF
TRBJ2-7,TRBD1,TRBV11-2,many,TGTGCCAGCACCTTGGACAGGGGCTACGAGCAGTACTTC,CASTLDRGYEQYF
TRBJ2-3,TRBD2,TRBV20-1,many,TGCAGTGCTCCGGGACTAGCGGCAGATACGCAGTATTTT,CSAPGLAADTQYF
TRBJ2-5,-,TRBV27,many,TGTGCCAGCAGTTTTGCGACCACTGGGCCGGAGACCCAGTACTTC,CASSFATTGPETQYF
TRBJ2-5,-,TRBV3-1,many,TGTGCCAGCAGCCAACGCTCGCGGTACCAAGAGACCCAGTACTTC,CASSQRSRYQETQYF
TRBJ1-2,TRBD1,TRBV20-1,many,TGCAGTGCTAGAGATACTGGACAGGGTTATGGCTACACCTTC,CSARDTGQGYGYTF
TRBJ2-4,-,TRBV19,-,TGTGCCAGTAGCTCCGGGACTCTGCTGTTCCTCGAGCACATTCAGTACTTC,CASSSGTLLFLEHIQYF
TRBJ1-5,-,TRBV5-1,many,TGCGCCAGCAGCTTGGGTTCGGGGGGCAATCAGCCCCAGCATTTT,CASSLGSGGNQPQHF
TRBJ2-1,TRBD2,TRBV20-1,few,TGCAGTGCTAGAAGTAGACTAGCGGCTTACAATGAGCAGTTCTTC,CSARSRLAAYNEQFF
TRBJ2-7,-,TRBV7-2,few,TGTGCCAGCAGCTTAGGGGATCTCTCCTACGAGCAGTACTTC,CASSLGDLSYEQYF
TRBJ2-3,-,TRBV5-5,many,TGTGCCAGCAGGACCCCAGATGGGGGGCGGTGGGGGACGCAGTATTTT,CASRTPDGGRWGTQYF
TRBJ1-1,TRBD1,TRBV10-3,-,TGTGCCATCAGGTTCGGGACAGGAGGCATGAACACTGAAGCTTTCTTT,CAIRFGTGGMNTEAFF
TRBJ1-1,-,TRBV5-1,many,TGCGCCAGCAGCTTGGGCCGATACCCCATGAACACTGAAGCTTTCTTT,CASSLGRYPMNTEAFF